The clone carrying this T cell receptor (beta chain) turned up a few times. The target antigen is unknown. For sorted subsets, 150 to 200 ng DNA per replicate equaled about 30,000 T cell genomes. Sequencing used immunoSEQ multiplex PCR; TCRdb keeps in-frame clones, though not all of them. Of 550,000 to 700,000 clones in the sample, 73% were seen once. This entry is derived from a study of shared clonotypes between healthy human individuals. Study overall: The donor pool was made up of a couple of women and three men aged 18 to 49.

Whole-study results and caveats: The study found lower generation probabilities in non-shared clonotypes than in those shared by all four donors.

This CDR3 is built from 13 residues. V lost 3 bases to trimming and J lost 2 bases, with 8 bases between them. CDR1 is SGHVS, CDR2 FQNEAQ, per germline. Division of CD4+ cells produced a CD45RA+ naive subset and a CD45RA-negative memory subset. This rearrangement joins TRBV7-8 to TRBJ2-7; D uncertain. The specimen sequenced was memory CD4+ T cells sorted from blood. Specified subset: CD45RA-negative fraction. The source is a woman aged 25 to 39 in good health. The CDR3 loop reads CASSFSGAYEQYF. CDR3 DNA: TGTGCCAGCAGCTTTAGTGGAGCCTACGAGCAGTACTTC.